A selection of T cell receptor beta chains follows, all from one sample in a study of cytomegalovirus exposure and HLA in healthy donors. Libraries were prepared by immunoSEQ multiplex PCR; TCRdb keeps only in-frame clonotypes and omits some of them. Of fewer than 350,000 clones in the sample, around 90% were seen once. Source material: PBMCs. The source of these receptors is a woman aged 18-30 years in good health and CMV-seronegative. CDR3s include the opening cysteine and the closing phenylalanine or tryptophan. D genes are given only for firm matches. Some rows have no size entry. The others give once, few or many, or a class for an expanded clone.

abundance	d_gene	v_gene	j_gene	CDR3aa	CDR3nt
.	.	TRBV10-3	TRBJ1-2	CAISVGGAGGYTF	TGTGCCATCAGTGTAGGGGGGGCCGGTGGCTACACCTTC
.	TRBD1	TRBV6-1	TRBJ1-2	CASSEPGQGIWYGYTF	TGTGCCAGCAGTGAGCCGGGACAGGGTATTTGGTATGGCTACACCTTC
.	.	TRBV30	TRBJ1-3	CAWAKGGAGNTIYF	TGTGCCTGGGCTAAAGGGGGGGCTGGAAACACCATATATTTT
.	TRBD2	TRBV5-1	TRBJ2-2	CASRDLAGNTGELFF	TGCGCCAGCCGAGACCTAGCGGGGAACACCGGGGAGCTGTTTTTT
.	TRBD2	TRBV9	TRBJ2-3	CASSGTSGGSSTDTQYF	TGTGCCAGCAGCGGAACTAGCGGGGGATCTAGCACAGATACGCAGTATTTT
.	TRBD1	TRBV19	TRBJ1-1	CASSTPTGGRTEAFF	TGTGCCAGTAGTACCCCGACAGGGGGCCGCACTGAAGCTTTCTTT
.	TRBD1	TRBV6-5	TRBJ2-3	CASSFGQGGPDTQYF	TGTGCCAGCAGTTTCGGACAGGGCGGCCCAGATACGCAGTATTTT
.	.	TRBV18	TRBJ1-6	CASSPSQGIHNSPLHF	TGTGCCAGCTCACCCTCACAGGGTATACATAATTCACCCCTCCACTTT
.	TRBD1	TRBV7-9	TRBJ1-2	CSSSSPGRQGNYGYTF	TGTTCCAGCAGCTCTCCGGGGCGACAGGGTAACTATGGCTACACCTTC
.	.	TRBV14	TRBJ2-3	CASSQVGGPTDTQYF	TGTGCCAGCAGCCAAGTCGGGGGACCCACAGATACGCAGTATTTT
once	TRBD1	TRBV19	TRBJ2-7	CASSTLQGAGAIPLSYEQYF	TGTGCCAGTAGTACCTTACAGGGGGCAGGGGCGATCCCTCTTTCCTACGAGCAGTACTTC
.	.	TRBV15	TRBJ1-3	CATSRDSGLWSGNTIYF	TGTGCCACCAGCAGGGATTCAGGGCTCTGGTCTGGAAACACCATATATTTT
.	.	TRBV11-2	TRBJ2-5	CASSSGRVAKTQYF	TGTGCCAGCAGCTCCGGTCGGGTAGCAAAGACCCAGTACTTC
.	TRBD2	TRBV13	TRBJ2-7	CASSLSTSGLYEQYF	TGTGCCAGCAGCCTCTCGACTAGCGGGTTATACGAGCAGTACTTC
.	.	TRBV18	TRBJ2-5	CASSPRDQETQYF	TGTGCCAGCTCACCACGCGACCAAGAGACCCAGTACTTC
.	.	TRBV5-5	TRBJ1-2	CASSFSGGERGYTF	TGTGCCAGCAGCTTTTCGGGTGGGGAGCGTGGCTACACCTTC
.	.	TRBV29-1	TRBJ2-5	CSVTFIQGGEQYF	TGCAGCGTCACTTTTATCCAGGGAGGTGAGCAGTACTTC
.	.	TRBV9	TRBJ2-5	CASSVATGWETQYF	TGTGCCAGCAGCGTAGCTACGGGATGGGAGACCCAGTACTTC
.	.	TRBV5-1	TRBJ1-1	CASSLASSLGANTEAFF	TGCGCCAGCAGCTTGGCCTCGAGTTTAGGGGCCAACACTGAAGCTTTCTTT
.	.	TRBV21-1	TRBJ1-3	CASSTYSGNTIYF	TGTGCCAGCAGCACCTACTCTGGAAACACCATATATTTT
.	.	TRBV2	TRBJ2-7	CASSVSREQYF	TGTGCCAGCAGTGTCTCTCGCGAGCAGTACTTC
.	.	TRBV18	TRBJ1-2	CASSPYRGITYGYTF	TGTGCCAGCTCACCATATCGGGGGATCACCTATGGCTACACCTTC
.	.	TRBV13	TRBJ1-5	CASSLGREASAPQHF	TGTGCCAGCAGCTTAGGCCGAGAGGCAAGTGCGCCCCAGCATTTT
.	TRBD1	TRBV25-1	TRBJ2-7	CASSVGQGNYEQYF	TGTGCCAGCAGTGTTGGACAGGGGAACTACGAGCAGTACTTC
.	TRBD2	TRBV5-1	TRBJ2-3	CASSSGTSGVTDTQYF	TGCGCCAGCAGCTCTGGGACTAGCGGGGTCACAGATACGCAGTATTTT
.	TRBD2	TRBV7-2	TRBJ2-1	CASSGLAGLYNEQFF	TGTGCCAGCAGCGGACTAGCGGGCCTTTACAATGAGCAGTTCTTC
.	.	TRBV11-2	TRBJ1-6	CASSLVQGSSYNSPLHF	TGTGCCAGCAGCTTAGTCCAGGGGAGCTCCTATAATTCACCCCTCCACTTT
.	.	TRBV9	TRBJ2-5	CASSVAGHLMGETQYF	TGTGCCAGCAGCGTAGCCGGACACCTTATGGGAGAGACCCAGTACTTC
.	TRBD1	TRBV19	TRBJ2-1	CASSTGQGRYTNEQFF	TGTGCCAGTAGTACGGGACAGGGACGGTATACTAATGAGCAGTTCTTC
.	.	TRBV2	TRBJ1-6	CASGEVQGRHSPLHF	TGTGCCAGCGGAGAAGTACAGGGTAGGCATTCACCCCTCCACTTT
.	TRBD1	TRBV14	TRBJ2-7	CASSLTGTASYEQYF	TGTGCCAGCAGCCTAACCGGGACAGCATCCTACGAGCAGTACTTC
.	.	TRBV19	TRBJ2-3	CGRTDTQYF	TGTGGGAGAACAGATACGCAGTATTTT
.	.	TRBV2	TRBJ1-6	CASGDVPLATSPLHF	TGTGCCAGCGGAGACGTCCCCCTGGCTACTTCACCCCTCCACTTT
.	TRBD2	TRBV2	TRBJ2-2	CASSDDRLAGSTGELFF	TGTGCCAGCAGTGATGATAGGCTAGCGGGGAGCACCGGGGAGCTGTTTTTT
.	.	TRBV7-2	TRBJ2-3	CASSLIGGFTDTQYF	TGTGCCAGCAGCTTAATCGGGGGATTCACAGATACGCAGTATTTT
.	TRBD2	TRBV4-1	TRBJ2-7	CASSQVGGGSEQYF	TGCGCCAGCAGCCAAGTTGGGGGGGGATCCGAGCAGTACTTC
.	TRBD1	TRBV5-4	TRBJ2-1	CASSLVPGQGDEQFF	TGTGCCAGCAGCTTGGTCCCCGGACAGGGTGATGAGCAGTTCTTC
.	.	TRBV5-1	TRBJ2-5	CASREGRETQYF	TGCGCCAGCAGAGAGGGGAGGGAGACCCAGTACTTC
.	.	TRBV6-5	TRBJ2-7	CASSYSPSGSYEQYF	TGTGCCAGCAGTTACTCGCCTTCGGGGTCCTACGAGCAGTACTTC
once	.	TRBV6-5	TRBJ1-2	CASSGGDRRDYGYTF	TGTGCCAGCAGTGGAGGGGACCGTCGAGACTATGGCTACACCTTC
few	.	TRBV25-1	TRBJ2-7	CASSGSAGVDGYEQYF	TGTGCCAGCAGTGGATCCGCAGGGGTGGATGGCTACGAGCAGTACTTC
.	TRBD1	TRBV9	TRBJ1-3	CASSVITGGNAGNTIYF	TGTGCCAGCAGCGTGATTACAGGGGGCAACGCTGGAAACACCATATATTTT
.	TRBD2	TRBV25-1	TRBJ2-2	CASTSGGAGELFF	TGTGCCAGCACCTCGGGGGGGGCCGGGGAGCTGTTTTTT
.	.	TRBV6-6	TRBJ2-2	CASSYPLTRTGELFF	TGTGCCAGCAGTTATCCTCTGACGAGGACCGGGGAGCTGTTTTTT
.	TRBD2	TRBV19	TRBJ2-1	CASRPVGLAGGRRYNEQFF	TGTGCCAGTAGACCCGTTGGGCTAGCGGGGGGGCGCCGGTACAATGAGCAGTTCTTC
.	.	TRBV27	TRBJ2-3	CASSLISAGGTDTQYF	TGTGCCAGCAGTCTAATCTCAGCGGGTGGCACAGATACGCAGTATTTT
.	.	TRBV9	TRBJ2-5	CASSVGREETQYF	TGTGCCAGCAGCGTTGGTCGGGAAGAGACCCAGTACTTC
.	.	TRBV9	TRBJ2-7	CASSVRALPYEQYF	TGTGCCAGCAGCGTGAGGGCCCTCCCCTACGAGCAGTACTTC
few	TRBD2	TRBV6-5	TRBJ2-7	CASSYPGGSYEQYF	TGTGCCAGCAGTTACCCCGGGGGGTCCTACGAGCAGTACTTC
.	TRBD2	TRBV10-3	TRBJ2-1	CAISESWGGSYNEQFF	TGTGCCATCAGTGAGTCGTGGGGGGGCTCCTACAATGAGCAGTTCTTC